Each of the 7 T cell receptor beta chains below was sequenced from the same sample in a study of Graves' ophthalmopathy and Graves' hyperthyroidism. TCR beta CDR3 regions were amplified from RNA transcripts. The first round was an RT-PCR with HTBI primers, and the second round was a multiplex PCR. Each CDR3 protein gets one entry after TCRdb re-called the multiplex PCR reads with MiXCR. The data contain 600,000 to 650,000 distinct CDR3 sequences, 20% to 25% of them singletons. The sequencing sample was made of peripheral blood. The receptor source for this set is a woman between 18 and 29 years old with stable Graves' hyperthyroidism. Some clones in this sample may be carry-over from other donors' samples.

As regards this clonotype: This may arise from a read error, as a much more abundant clone is one base away. The gene calls are TRBV12-3 or TRBV12-4 and TRBJ1-1; D perhaps matches TRBD1 (5 bases). The CDR3 consists of 15 residues. The CDR3 sequence: CAGSSSTALNTEACF. In nucleotides, the CDR3 is TGTGCCGGCAGCTCTTCGACAGCCTTGAACACTGAAGCTTGCTTT.

This clonotype was seen a few times. The chain joins TRBV27 to TRBJ2-5; D is unresolved. The CDR3 runs 14 residues. CDR1 and CDR2 (germline): MNHEY, SMNVEV (reference sequence). Trimming cost V 2 bases and J 5 bases, with 12 bases left between them. The CDR3 sequence is CASSLRLPRETQYF. The CDR3 DNA sequence: TGTGCCAGCAGTTTAAGACTCCCGAGGGAGACCCAGTACTTC.

The V gene is TRBV6-2 or TRBV6-3, the J gene TRBJ2-2; 9 bases are a match to TRBD1. This CDR3 is 19 amino acids long. Germline V gene lookup returns CDR1 MNHEY and CDR2 SVGEGT. The ends lost 5 bases at V and 1 base at J; junction bases unmatched: 14. Written as DNA, the CDR3 is TGTGCCAGCAGTACCTCGGGACAGGGAATAGGAAAGAACACCGGGGAGCTGTTTTTT. Translation gives CASSTSGQGIGKNTGELFF.

This clonotype occurred many times. A read error is possible here, since a much larger clone lies one base away. The CDR3 ends on some other residue instead of the conserved phenylalanine or tryptophan, so this is likely a read error. This chain joins TRBV6-1 and TRBJ1-2; tentatively, D is TRBD1 (5 bases). The CDR3 is 14 amino acids. The germline V and J ends were trimmed by 4 bases and 6 bases, with 15 bases remaining between them. Germline CDR1 is MNHNS and CDR2 is SASEGT. For the CDR3, the DNA is TGTGCCAGCAGTGGGTGGGGGACTTCGAATGGCTACACCTCC. Amino acids: CASSGWGTSNGYTS.

This clonotype was observed many times. The chain couples TRBV27 to TRBJ1-6; D is unresolved. Trimming pared 2 bases from V and 7 bases from J, leaving 9 bases between. The CDR3 runs to 14 residues. From germline, CDR1 is MNHEY and CDR2 SMNVEV (reference sequence). The CDR3 sequence is CASSLIVTNSPLHF. The CDR3 bases are TGTGCCAGCAGTTTAATCGTCACCAATTCACCCCTCCACTTT.

This clonotype was detected ten times or more. The CDR3 loop reads CASSENDFLEETQYF. The CDR3 bases are TGCGCCAGCAGCGAGAATGACTTTCTGGAAGAGACCCAGTACTTC. The V gene is TRBV5-1, the J gene TRBJ2-5, with no clear D. Per the germline V gene, CDR1 is SGHRS and CDR2 is YFSETQ. The CDR3 extends over 15 amino acids. The ends were cut back, 4 bases at V and 3 bases at J, with 16 bases in the middle.

The chain joins TRBV6-1 to TRBJ2-1, with D perhaps TRBD1 (6 bases). The CDR3 spans 15 residues. The V and J ends lost 6 bases and 5 bases respectively, with 17 bases between them. The V gene's germline CDR1 is MNHNS and CDR2 SASEGT. The CDR3 is CASRRTGNGHNEQFF. The CDR3 DNA is TGTGCCAGCAGGCGTACAGGGAATGGTCACAATGAGCAGTTCTTC.